The clone carrying this TCR beta chain was counted only a few times. The data were obtained in a study of regulatory T cells in long-lasting Graves disease. For TCR beta, libraries came from iRepertoire HTBI primers and Arm-PCR of CDR3 regions. TCRdb re-called the multiplex PCR reads through MiXCR, storing one row per CDR3 protein. Of a few hundred thousand distinct CDR3 sequences listed, about 22% are singletons. The V gene lost 5 bases and the J gene lost 1 base, with 12 bases spanning the gap. This CDR3 has 14 amino acids. Germline V gene data show CDR1 as SEHNR and CDR2 as FQNEAQ (reference sequence). Stated time point: persistent/refractory GD, antithyroid drugs over 5 years with positive TRAb. The TCR library was made from RNA extracted from PBMCs. Criteria from the American Thyroid Association guidelines were applied to diagnose Graves' disease.

The specimen was peripheral blood mononuclear cells (PBMCs), collected when the disease was refractory, from a patient treated with antithyroid drugs. This sequence originates from a female donor with Graves disease. V usage is TRBV7-9 and J usage is TRBJ2-7; D is undetermined. This CDR3 is CASSDLGSSYEQYF. In DNA, the CDR3 is TGTGCCAGCAGCGACCTAGGGTCGTCCTACGAGCAGTACTTC.